The present TCR beta chain was sequenced within a study of T cells of healthy individuals. The CDR3 is 17 amino acids. CDR1 is SGDLS, CDR2 YYNGEE, per germline. V was clipped by 3 bases and J by 4 bases; unmatched bases: 12. This clonotype occurred many times. TCRdb itself ran the 5' RACE reads through MiXCR, one entry per CDR3 protein. The table records 50,000 to 55,000 distinct CDR3 sequences, roughly 14% of them present only once. The sequence was obtained from a human donor in good health. V and J are TRBV9 and TRBJ1-2, with 10 bases lining up with TRBD1. For the CDR3, the DNA is TGTGCCAGCAGCGCGACGGGACAGGGGATGGGTAGCTATGGCTACACCTTC. It encodes CASSATGQGMGSYGYTF.